The present entry profiles one T cell receptor beta chain with its context. Its antigen is not identified. This sample stems from a study of shared clonotypes between healthy human individuals. Background on the study: Donors, aged 18 to 49, were two women and a few men. Each donor contributed plates that comprised three CD4 naive, three CD4 memory, two CD8 naive and one CD8 memory. Points from the study as a whole: Naive CD4 clonotype sharing across a few donors was about 5%.

Libraries were prepared by immunoSEQ multiplex PCR; TCRdb keeps only in-frame clonotypes and omits some of them. The sample has approximately 1.5 million clones, 98% to 99% seen once. Germline V gene lookup returns CDR1 SNHLY and CDR2 FYNNEI. This CDR3 has 15 amino acids. V was pared by 7 bases and J by 3 bases, with 10 bases of the junction left unmatched. The sequence derives from a man aged 25 to 40 in good health. The chain links TRBV2 to TRBJ2-7; 9 bases fit TRBD1. Input material: naive CD4+ T cells sorted from blood. This sample's subset: CD45RA+ positively selected. CDR3 nucleotide sequence: TGTGCCAGCACCCCGGGGACAGGGCGTATCTACGAGCAGTACTTC. Amino acid sequence: CASTPGTGRIYEQYF.